This passage covers 13 T cell receptor beta chains from one sample sequenced in a study of beta chain features in type 1 diabetes. The whole isolated RNA underwent reverse transcription, so sequencing captured expressed TCRB transcripts. The table came from immunoSEQ multiplex PCR; TCRdb's copy has only in-frame clones and leaves some out. The sample has around 160,000 clones, about 51% seen once. Material: Tregs from blood. These receptors came from a man younger than 35 in good health.

This clone was counted once. V gene TRBV7-2 combines with J gene TRBJ2-3, with 8 bases fitting TRBD2. The CDR3 loop spans 15 amino acids. From germline, CDR1 is SGHTA and CDR2 FQGNSA. The V gene end was trimmed by 1 base and the J gene end by 2 bases; junction bases not matched to a gene: 2. The CDR3 region is CASSLVAGHTDTQYF. CDR3 coding DNA: TGTGCCAGCAGCTTAGTAGCGGGACACACAGATACGCAGTATTTT.

The chain recombines TRBV29-1 with TRBJ1-1, with 7 bases aligning to TRBD1. The CDR3 has 13 residues. The J segment lost 0 bases and the V segment lost 6 bases, leaving 4 bases of the junction unmatched. Germline-derived CDR1 and CDR2 are SQVTM and ANQGSEA. This CDR3 reads CSVGQRMNTEAFF. In nucleotides, the CDR3 is TGCAGCGTGGGACAGCGTATGAACACTGAAGCTTTCTTT.

The chain has TRBV27 and TRBJ2-7; 11 positions agree with TRBD1. Losses at the gene ends were 5 bases for V and 4 bases for J; bases not matched to a gene: 7. The CDR3 spans 15 residues. Germline V gene data show CDR1 as MNHEY and CDR2 as SMNVEV (reference sequence). The CDR3 DNA is TGTGCCAGCAGTATGAGGACAGGGGGCCTATACGAGCAGTACTTC. Amino acids: CASSMRTGGLYEQYF.

This rearrangement joins TRBV14 to TRBJ1-5; D might be TRBD1 (5 bases). The CDR3 consists of 13 residues. V was shortened by 3 bases and J by 4 bases, with 7 bases between the two germline ends. Germline assignment: CDR1 SGHDN and CDR2 FVKESK. CDR3: CASSQGLNQPQHF. CDR3 DNA: TGTGCCAGCAGCCAGGGACTGAATCAGCCCCAGCATTTT.

The table lists this clone with a few counts. J is TRBJ1-5 and V is TRBV19, with 7 nucleotides matching TRBD1. V shed 1 base, J shed 5 bases, and the junction held 5 bases outside the gene matches. Germline V CDR1 and CDR2: LNHDA, SQIVND (reference sequence). CDR3 length: 15 residues. CDR3 nucleotides: TGTGCCAGTAGTATAGTCCGGGACAGATATCAGCCCCAGCATTTT. It translates to CASSIVRDRYQPQHF. The full variable domain, its missing parts supplied by reference TRBV19 and TRBJ1-5, is DGGITQSPKYLFRKEGQNVTLSCEQNLNHDAMYWYRQDPGQGLRLIYYSQIVNDFQKGDIAEGYSVSREKKESFPLTVTSAQKNPTAFYLCASSIVRDRYQPQHFGDGTRLSIL.

The V call is TRBV5-1, the J call TRBJ2-7; maybe TRBD1 (6 bases). The CDR3 extends over 13 amino acids. Germline CDR1 reads SGHRS; CDR2 reads YFSETQ. V was shortened by 7 bases and J by 1 base, with 12 bases between the two germline ends. This CDR3 reads CASARTVSYEQYF. Here the CDR3 DNA reads TGCGCCAGCGCGAGGACAGTTTCCTACGAGCAGTACTTC.

The chain combines TRBV4-3 with TRBJ2-1; D call uncertain. CDR1 and CDR2 (germline): LGHNA, YSLEER. This CDR3 is built from 13 residues. The ends were cut back, 1 base at V and 7 bases at J, with 8 bases in the middle. The CDR3 DNA reads as TGCGCCAGCAGCCAAGTCACACAGAATGAGCAGTTCTTC. Translated: CASSQVTQNEQFF.

The CDR3: CASTLTAGISYNEQFF. In DNA form, the CDR3 reads TGTGCCAGCACGCTCACCGCAGGGATTTCCTACAATGAGCAGTTCTTC. V gene TRBV27 combines with J gene TRBJ2-1; D is possibly TRBD1 (5 bases). V was pared by 7 bases and J by 1 base, with 17 bases between. Germline CDR1 and CDR2: MNHEY and SMNVEV (reference sequence). This CDR3 is built from 16 residues.

This clone occurred a few times. V is TRBV7-9 and J is TRBJ1-2; D might be TRBD1 (5 bases). Germline CDR1 is SEHNR and CDR2 is FQNEAQ (reference sequence). V was clipped by 5 bases and J by 0 bases, with 19 bases between them. This CDR3 is 17 amino acids long. CDR3 amino acids: CASSHRTNDPSNYGYTF. The DNA of the CDR3 is TGTGCCAGCAGCCACCGGACAAACGACCCTTCTAACTATGGCTACACCTTC.

This chain links TRBV10-3 with TRBJ2-1, with a weak D call TRBD1 (6 bases). Germline V CDR1 and CDR2: ENHRY, SYGVKD. This CDR3 is built from 14 residues. The V and J ends lost 3 bases and 1 base respectively, with 7 bases between them. The CDR3 spells CAISEGQSYNEQFF. Written as DNA, the CDR3 is TGTGCCATCAGTGAAGGACAGTCCTACAATGAGCAGTTCTTC.

This clone has a handful of counts. The chain carries TRBV7-2 and TRBJ1-5; D unresolved. V was pared by 3 bases and J by 4 bases, with 16 bases between. The CDR3 is 16 amino acids. Germline CDR1 is SGHTA and CDR2 is FQGNSA. CDR3 in amino acids: CASSFVPPSLNQPQHF. DNA of the CDR3: TGTGCCAGCAGCTTCGTTCCTCCGTCTCTAAATCAGCCCCAGCATTTT.

This clone was recorded a few times. The chain couples TRBV29-1 to TRBJ2-3; possibly TRBD1 for D (5 bases). V was cut by 2 bases and J by 7 bases, with 7 bases left in between. Germline CDR1 SQVTM, CDR2 ANQGSEA. The CDR3 sequence is 11 residues long. The chain's CDR3 is CSVEQGHTQYF. CDR3 nucleotide sequence: TGCAGCGTTGAACAGGGCCATACGCAGTATTTT.

CDR3 in amino acids: CATSRGRVATEAFF. CDR3 DNA sequence: TGTGCCACCAGCAGAGGACGGGTTGCCACTGAAGCTTTCTTT. The rearrangement joins TRBV15 to TRBJ1-1; D not resolved. The CDR3 is 14 amino acids. V was cut by 1 base and J by 4 bases, with 10 bases left in between. Germline loops: CDR1 LNHNV, CDR2 YYDKDF (reference sequence).